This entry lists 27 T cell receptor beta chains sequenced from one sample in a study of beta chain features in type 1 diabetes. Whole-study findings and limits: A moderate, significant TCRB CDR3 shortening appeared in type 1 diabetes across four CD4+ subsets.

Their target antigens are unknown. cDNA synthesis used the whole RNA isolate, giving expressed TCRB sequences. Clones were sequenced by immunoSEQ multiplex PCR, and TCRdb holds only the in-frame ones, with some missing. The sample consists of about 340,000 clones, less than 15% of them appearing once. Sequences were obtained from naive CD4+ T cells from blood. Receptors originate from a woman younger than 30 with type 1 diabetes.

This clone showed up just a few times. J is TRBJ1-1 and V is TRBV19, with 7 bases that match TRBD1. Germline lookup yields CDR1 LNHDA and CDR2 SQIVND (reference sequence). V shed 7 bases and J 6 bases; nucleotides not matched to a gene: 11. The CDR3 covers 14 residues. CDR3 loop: CASNQGGVSPEAFF. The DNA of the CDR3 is TGTGCCAGTAATCAAGGGGGCGTCAGCCCTGAAGCTTTCTTT.

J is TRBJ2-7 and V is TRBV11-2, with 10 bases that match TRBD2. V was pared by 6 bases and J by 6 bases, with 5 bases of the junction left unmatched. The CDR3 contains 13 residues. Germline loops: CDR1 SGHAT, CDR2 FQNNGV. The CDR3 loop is CASRIAGGSEQYF. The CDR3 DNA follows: TGTGCCAGCAGAATAGCGGGAGGTAGCGAGCAGTACTTC.

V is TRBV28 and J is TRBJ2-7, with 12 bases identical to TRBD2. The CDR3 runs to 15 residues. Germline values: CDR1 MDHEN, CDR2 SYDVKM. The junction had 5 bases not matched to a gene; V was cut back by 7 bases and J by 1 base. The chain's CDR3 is CASTILAGGSYEQYF. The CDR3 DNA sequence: TGTGCCAGCACTATACTAGCGGGAGGATCCTACGAGCAGTACTTC. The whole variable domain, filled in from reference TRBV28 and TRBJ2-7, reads DVKVTQSSRYLVKRTGEKVFLECVQDMDHENMFWYRQDPGLGLRLIYFSYDVKMKEKGDIPEGYSVSREKKERFSLILESASTNQTSMYLCASTILAGGSYEQYFGPGTRLTVT.

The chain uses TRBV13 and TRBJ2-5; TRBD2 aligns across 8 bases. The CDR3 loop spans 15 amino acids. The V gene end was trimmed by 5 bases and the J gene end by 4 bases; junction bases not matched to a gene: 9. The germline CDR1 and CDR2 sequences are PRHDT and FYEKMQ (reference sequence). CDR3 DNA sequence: TGTGCCAGCAGCATAATAGCGGGAAAGGGAGAGACCCAGTACTTC. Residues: CASSIIAGKGETQYF.

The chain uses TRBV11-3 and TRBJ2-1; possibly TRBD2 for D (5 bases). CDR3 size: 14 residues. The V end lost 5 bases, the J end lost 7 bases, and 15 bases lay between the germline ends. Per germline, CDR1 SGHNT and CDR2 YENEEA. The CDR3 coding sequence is TGTGCCAGCAGCACCGACTACTATAAGAATGAGCAGTTCTTC. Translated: CASSTDYYKNEQFF.

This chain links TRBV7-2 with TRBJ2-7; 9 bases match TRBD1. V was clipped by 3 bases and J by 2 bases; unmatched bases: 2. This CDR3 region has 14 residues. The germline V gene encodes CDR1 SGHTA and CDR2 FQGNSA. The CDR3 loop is CASSFWTGAYEQYV. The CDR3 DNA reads TGTGCCAGCAGCTTTTGGACAGGGGCCTACGAGCAGTACGTC.

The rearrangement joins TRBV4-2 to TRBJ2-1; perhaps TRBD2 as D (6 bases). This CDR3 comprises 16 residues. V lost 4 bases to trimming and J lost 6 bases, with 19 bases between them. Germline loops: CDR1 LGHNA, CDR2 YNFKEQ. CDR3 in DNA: TGTGCCAGCAGCCCAACGGGGGTAGTGGGAGGCAATGAGCAGTTCTTC. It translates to CASSPTGVVGGNEQFF.

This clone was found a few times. CDR3 coding DNA: TGTGCCAGCAGCGTGGCCGGGGAGACCCAGTACTTC. Protein: CASSVAGETQYF. J is TRBJ2-5 and V is TRBV9, with no clear D. Trimming left V 2 bases short and J 5 bases short, with 7 bases between. The CDR3 extends over 12 amino acids. Germline values: CDR1 SGDLS, CDR2 YYNGEE.

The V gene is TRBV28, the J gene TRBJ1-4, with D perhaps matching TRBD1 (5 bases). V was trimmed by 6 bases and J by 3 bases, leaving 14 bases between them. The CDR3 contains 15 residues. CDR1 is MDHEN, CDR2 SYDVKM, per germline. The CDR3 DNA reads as TGTGCCAGCAGCCCACCCCAGGGCCCTAATGAAAAACTGTTTTTT. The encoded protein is CASSPPQGPNEKLFF.

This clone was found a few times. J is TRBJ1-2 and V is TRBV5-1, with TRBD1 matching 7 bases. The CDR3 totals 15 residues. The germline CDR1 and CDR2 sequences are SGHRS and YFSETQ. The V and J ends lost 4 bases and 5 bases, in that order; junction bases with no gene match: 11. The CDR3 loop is CASSPPDRASYGYTF. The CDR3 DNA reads TGCGCCAGCAGCCCTCCCGACAGGGCCTCGTATGGCTACACCTTC.

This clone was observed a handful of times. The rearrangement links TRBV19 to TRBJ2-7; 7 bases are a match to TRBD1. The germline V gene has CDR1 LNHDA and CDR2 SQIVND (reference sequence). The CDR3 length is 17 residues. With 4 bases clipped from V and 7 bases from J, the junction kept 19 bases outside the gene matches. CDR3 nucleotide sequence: TGTGCCAGTAGTACCAAGAAGACAGGGTCCCCCTCGAGGGAGCAGTACTTC. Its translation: CASSTKKTGSPSREQYF.

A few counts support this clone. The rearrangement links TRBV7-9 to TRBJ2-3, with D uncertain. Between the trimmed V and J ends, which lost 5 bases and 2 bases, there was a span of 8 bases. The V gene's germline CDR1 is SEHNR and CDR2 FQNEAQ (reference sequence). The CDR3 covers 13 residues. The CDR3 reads CASSASATDTQYF. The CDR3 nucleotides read TGTGCCAGCAGCGCGAGCGCCACAGATACGCAGTATTTT.

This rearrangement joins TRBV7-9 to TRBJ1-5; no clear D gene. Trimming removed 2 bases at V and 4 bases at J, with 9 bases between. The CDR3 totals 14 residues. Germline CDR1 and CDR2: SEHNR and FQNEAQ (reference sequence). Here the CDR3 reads CASSLMTDNQPQHF. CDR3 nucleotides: TGTGCCAGCAGCTTAATGACTGATAATCAGCCCCAGCATTTT.

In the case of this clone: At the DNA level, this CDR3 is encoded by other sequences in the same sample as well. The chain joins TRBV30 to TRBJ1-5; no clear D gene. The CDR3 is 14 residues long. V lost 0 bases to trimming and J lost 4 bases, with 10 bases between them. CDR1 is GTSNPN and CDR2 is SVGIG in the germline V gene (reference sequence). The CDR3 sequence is CAWSVGPGNQPQHF. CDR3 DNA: TGTGCCTGGAGTGTAGGACCGGGGAATCAGCCCCAGCATTTT.

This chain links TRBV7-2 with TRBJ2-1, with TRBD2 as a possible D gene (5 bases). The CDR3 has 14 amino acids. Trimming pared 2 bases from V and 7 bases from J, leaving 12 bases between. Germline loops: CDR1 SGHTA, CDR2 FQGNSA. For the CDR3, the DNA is TGTGCCAGCAGCTTATCCGAGGGTCCGAATGAGCAGTTCTTC. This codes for CASSLSEGPNEQFF.

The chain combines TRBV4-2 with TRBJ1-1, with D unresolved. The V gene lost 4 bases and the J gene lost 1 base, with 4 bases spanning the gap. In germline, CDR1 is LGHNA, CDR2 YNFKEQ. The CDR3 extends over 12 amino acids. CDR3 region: CASSRQNTEAFF. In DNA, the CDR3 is TGTGCCAGCAGCCGTCAGAACACTGAAGCTTTCTTT.

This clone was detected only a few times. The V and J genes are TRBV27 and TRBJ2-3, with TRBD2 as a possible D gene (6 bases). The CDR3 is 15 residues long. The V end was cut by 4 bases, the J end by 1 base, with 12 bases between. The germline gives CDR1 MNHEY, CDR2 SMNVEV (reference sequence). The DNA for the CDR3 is TGTGCCAGCAGTTCCGGACTACCCCGCACAGATACGCAGTATTTT. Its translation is CASSSGLPRTDTQYF.

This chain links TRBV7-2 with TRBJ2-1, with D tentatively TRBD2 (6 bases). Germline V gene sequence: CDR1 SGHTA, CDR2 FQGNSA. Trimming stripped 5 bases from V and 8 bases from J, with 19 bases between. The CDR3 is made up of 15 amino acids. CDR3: CASSGGTFSGHEQFF. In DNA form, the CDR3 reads TGTGCCAGCAGCGGCGGGACTTTCTCCGGACATGAGCAGTTCTTC.

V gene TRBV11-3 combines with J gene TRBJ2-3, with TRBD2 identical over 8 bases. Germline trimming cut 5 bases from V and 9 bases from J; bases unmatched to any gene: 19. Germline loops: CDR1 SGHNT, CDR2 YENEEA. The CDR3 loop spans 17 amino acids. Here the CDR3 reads CASSPDLVAGGAGTQYF. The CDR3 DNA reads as TGTGCCAGCAGCCCAGACCTAGTGGCGGGAGGCGCTGGAACGCAGTATTTT.

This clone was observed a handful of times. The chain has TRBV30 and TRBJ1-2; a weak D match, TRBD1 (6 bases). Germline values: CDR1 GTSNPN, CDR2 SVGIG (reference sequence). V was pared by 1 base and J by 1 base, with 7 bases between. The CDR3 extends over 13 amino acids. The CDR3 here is CAWSADSNYGYTF. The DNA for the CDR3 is TGTGCCTGGAGTGCGGACAGTAACTATGGCTACACCTTC.

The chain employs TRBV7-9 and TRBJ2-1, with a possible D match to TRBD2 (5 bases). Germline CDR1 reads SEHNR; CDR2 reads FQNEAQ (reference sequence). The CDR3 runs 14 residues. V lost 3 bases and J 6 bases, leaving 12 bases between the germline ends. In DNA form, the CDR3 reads TGTGCCAGCAGCTTGGCTAGCTATTCCAATGAGCAGTTCTTC. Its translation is CASSLASYSNEQFF.

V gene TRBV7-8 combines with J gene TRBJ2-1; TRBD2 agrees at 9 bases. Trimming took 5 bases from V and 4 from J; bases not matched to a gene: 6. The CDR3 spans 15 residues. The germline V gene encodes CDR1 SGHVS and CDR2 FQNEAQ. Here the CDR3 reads CASSTPSGNYNEQFF. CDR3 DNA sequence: TGTGCCAGCAGCACTCCTAGCGGGAATTACAATGAGCAGTTCTTC.

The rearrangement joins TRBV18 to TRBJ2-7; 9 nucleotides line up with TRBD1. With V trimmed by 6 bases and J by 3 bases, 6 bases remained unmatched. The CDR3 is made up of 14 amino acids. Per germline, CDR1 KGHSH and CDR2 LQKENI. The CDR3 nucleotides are TGTGCCAGCTCCCCAGGGACAGGGAACTACGAGCAGTACTTC. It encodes CASSPGTGNYEQYF. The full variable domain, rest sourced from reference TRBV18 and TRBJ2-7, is NAGVMQNPRHLVRRRGQEARLRCSPMKGHSHVYWYRQLPEEGLKFMVYLQKENIIDESGMPKERFSAEFPKEGPSILRIQQVVRGDSAAYFCASSPGTGNYEQYFGPGTRLTVT.

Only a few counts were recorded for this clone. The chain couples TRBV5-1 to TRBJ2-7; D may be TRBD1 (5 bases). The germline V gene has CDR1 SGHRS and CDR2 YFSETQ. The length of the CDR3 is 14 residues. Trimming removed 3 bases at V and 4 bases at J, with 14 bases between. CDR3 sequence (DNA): TGCGCCAGCAGCTCCAACCCTAGGGGTTACGAGCAGTACTTC. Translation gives CASSSNPRGYEQYF.

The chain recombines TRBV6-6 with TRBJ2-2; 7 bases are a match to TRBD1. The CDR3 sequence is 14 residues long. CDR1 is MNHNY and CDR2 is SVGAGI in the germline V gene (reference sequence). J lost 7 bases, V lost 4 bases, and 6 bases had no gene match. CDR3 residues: CASSSTGVIGELFF. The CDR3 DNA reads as TGTGCCAGCAGTTCTACAGGGGTGATCGGGGAGCTGTTTTTT.

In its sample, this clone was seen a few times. The CDR3 nucleotides are TGTGCCAGCAGTACGGGGAGGGCGCGGGAGACCCAGTACTTC. This sequence encodes CASSTGRARETQYF. The V call is TRBV28, the J call TRBJ2-5, with TRBD2 matching 7 bases. The length of the CDR3 is 14 residues. Germline CDR1 and CDR2: MDHEN and SYDVKM. J lost 5 bases, V lost 5 bases, and 8 bases had no gene match.

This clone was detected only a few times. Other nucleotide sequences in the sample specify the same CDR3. CDR3: CASSLAPGNTEAFF. CDR3 DNA sequence: TGCGCCAGCAGCTTGGCCCCAGGGAACACTGAAGCTTTCTTT. The J gene is TRBJ1-1, the V gene TRBV5-1, with unresolved D. Germline CDR1 SGHRS, CDR2 YFSETQ. V lost 0 bases and J 1 base, leaving 7 bases between the germline ends. The CDR3 is 14 amino acids.